This section outlines one T cell receptor (beta chain) sequence together with its context. The count of this clonotype is one. The antigen it binds to is not known. A junction boundary mismatches the germline segment, possibly from a read error. Sequenced on an Illumina HiSeq 2500. TCR beta libraries were prepared by quantitative 5'-RACE with molecular barcodes. The paper's processing steps were these. Disease-linked TCR variants were identified with a new computational method built on a probabilistic model of VDJ rearrangement. Using fastp trimming at Q25 and MiXCR clonotype assembly, TCRdb reanalyzed the public sequencing data and kept in-frame beta chains. CDR3 protein sequences are deduplicated, and each keeps its most common genes and DNA. The V and J calls, along with clone size, are taken from TCRdb and not from the paper's own processing. The table for this sample lists approximately 500,000 distinct CDR3 sequences; roughly 13% of them were counted only once. The ten largest clones represent approximately 6.2% of the sample.

The CDR3 starts with the cysteine, ends with the phenylalanine, and has 14 residues. The kept DNA is CDR3 alone, 42 bases in frame from the first base. From a lookup of the germline V gene (reference sequence), CDR1 and CDR2 are MNHEY and SMNVEV. This sample is part of a study of CD8 T cells in ankylosing spondylitis (dated by TCRdb to 2017 to 2019). General notes on the study: T cell receptor beta repertoires were profiled in healthy donors and ankylosing spondylitis patients so that disease-linked TCR variants could be found. The full study cohort comprised 25 ankylosing spondylitis patients and over 95 healthy donors. Peripheral blood was sampled, and synovial fluid was additionally collected from ankylosing spondylitis patients.

On the study overall, not on this receptor specifically: A TCR beta motif of roughly 8 highly homologous amino acid variants appeared characteristic of blood from ankylosing spondylitis patients. According to the report, matched synovial fluid samples from ankylosing spondylitis patients were significantly enriched for the disease-linked clones. Some motif variants had previously been reported in the synovial fluid and blood of reactive arthritis patients, which suggests shared mechanisms of disease initiation. The disease-linked clones had a CD8+ phenotype and were found at relatively low frequencies in peripheral blood.

This receptor was taken from a male donor with ankylosing spondylitis. Specimen: blood, either unsorted or a sorted T cell fraction (not recorded which). This chain joins TRBV27 to TRBJ2-1, with no confident D gene call. CDR3 reads: CGSSFGDSYNEQFF. The DNA sequence is as follows: TGTGGCAGCAGTTTCGGAGACTCCTACAATGAGCAGTTCTTC.